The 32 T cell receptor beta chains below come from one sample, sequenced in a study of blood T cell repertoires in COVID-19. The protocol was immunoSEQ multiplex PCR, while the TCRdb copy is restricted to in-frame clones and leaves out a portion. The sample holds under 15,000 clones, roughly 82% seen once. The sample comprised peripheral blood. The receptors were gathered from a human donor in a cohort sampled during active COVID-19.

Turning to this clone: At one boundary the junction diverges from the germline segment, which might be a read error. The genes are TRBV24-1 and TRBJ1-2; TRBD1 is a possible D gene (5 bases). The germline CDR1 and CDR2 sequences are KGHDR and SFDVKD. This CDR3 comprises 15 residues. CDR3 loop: CATSDSRGGMGGYTF. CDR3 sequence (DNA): TGTGCCACCAGTGATTCCCGGGGGGGAATGGGAGGCTACACCTTT.

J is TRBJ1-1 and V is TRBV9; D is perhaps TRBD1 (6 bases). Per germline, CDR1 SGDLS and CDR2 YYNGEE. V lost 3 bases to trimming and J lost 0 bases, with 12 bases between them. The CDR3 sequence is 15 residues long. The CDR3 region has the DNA TGTGCCAGCAGCGCGCACAGGACAGTGAACACTGAAGCTTTCTTT. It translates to CASSAHRTVNTEAFF.

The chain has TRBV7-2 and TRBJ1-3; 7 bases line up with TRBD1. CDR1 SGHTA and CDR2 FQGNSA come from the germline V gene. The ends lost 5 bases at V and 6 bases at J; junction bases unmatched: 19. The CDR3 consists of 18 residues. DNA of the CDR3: TGTGCCAGCAGCGTCCCGGGACAGTCTCTTCAAAGGGCAAACACCATATATTTT. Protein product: CASSVPGQSLQRANTIYF. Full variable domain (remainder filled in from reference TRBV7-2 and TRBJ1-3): GAGVSQSPSNKVTEKGKDVELRCDPISGHTALYWYRQSLGQGLEFLIYFQGNSAPDKSGLPSDRFSAERTGGSVSTLTIQRTQQEDSAVYLCASSVPGQSLQRANTIYFGEGSWLTVV.

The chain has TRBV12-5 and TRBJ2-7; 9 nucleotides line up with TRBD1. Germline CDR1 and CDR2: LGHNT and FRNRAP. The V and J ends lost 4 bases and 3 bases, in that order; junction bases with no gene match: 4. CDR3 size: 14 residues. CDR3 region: CASGSHRGHYEQYF. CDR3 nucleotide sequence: TGTGCTAGTGGTTCCCACAGGGGGCACTACGAGCAGTACTTC.

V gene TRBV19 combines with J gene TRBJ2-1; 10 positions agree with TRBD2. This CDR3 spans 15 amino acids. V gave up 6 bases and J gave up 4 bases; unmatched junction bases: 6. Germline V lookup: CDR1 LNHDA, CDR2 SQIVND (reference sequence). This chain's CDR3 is CASRARLAGYNEQFF. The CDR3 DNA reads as TGTGCCAGTAGGGCGAGACTAGCGGGTTACAATGAGCAGTTCTTC.

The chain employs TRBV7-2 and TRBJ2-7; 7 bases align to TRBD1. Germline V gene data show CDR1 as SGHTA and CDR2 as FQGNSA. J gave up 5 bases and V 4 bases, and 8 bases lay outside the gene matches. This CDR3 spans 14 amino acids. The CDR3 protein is CASSSRTGDHEQYF. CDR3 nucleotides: TGTGCCAGCAGCTCGCGTACAGGGGATCACGAGCAGTACTTC. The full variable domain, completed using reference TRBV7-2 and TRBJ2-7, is GAGVSQSPSNKVTEKGKDVELRCDPISGHTALYWYRQSLGQGLEFLIYFQGNSAPDKSGLPSDRFSAERTGGSVSTLTIQRTQQEDSAVYLCASSSRTGDHEQYFGPGTRLTVT.

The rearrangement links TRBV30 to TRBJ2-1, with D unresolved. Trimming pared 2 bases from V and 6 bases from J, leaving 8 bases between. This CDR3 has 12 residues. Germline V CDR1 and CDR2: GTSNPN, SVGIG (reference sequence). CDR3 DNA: TGTGCCTGGAGTCCCCTCAGCAATGAGCAGTTCTTC. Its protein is CAWSPLSNEQFF. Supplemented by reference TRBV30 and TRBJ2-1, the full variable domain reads SQTIHQWPATLVQPVGSPLSLECTVEGTSNPNLYWYRQAAGRGLQLLFYSVGIGQISSEVPQNLSASRPQDRQFILSSKKLLLSDSGFYLCAWSPLSNEQFFGPGTRLTVL.

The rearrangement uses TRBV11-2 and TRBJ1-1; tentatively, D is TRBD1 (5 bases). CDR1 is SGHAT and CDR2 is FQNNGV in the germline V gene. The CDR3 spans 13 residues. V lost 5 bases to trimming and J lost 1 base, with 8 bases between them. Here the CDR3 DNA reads TGTGCCAGCAGCGCTGACAGGAACACTGAAGCTTTCTTT. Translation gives CASSADRNTEAFF. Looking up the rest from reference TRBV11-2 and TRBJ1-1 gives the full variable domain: EAGVAQSPRYKIIEKRQSVAFWCNPISGHATLYWYQQILGQGPKLLIQFQNNGVVDDSQLPKDRFSAERLKGVDSTLKIQPAKLEDSAVYLCASSADRNTEAFFGQGTRLTVV.

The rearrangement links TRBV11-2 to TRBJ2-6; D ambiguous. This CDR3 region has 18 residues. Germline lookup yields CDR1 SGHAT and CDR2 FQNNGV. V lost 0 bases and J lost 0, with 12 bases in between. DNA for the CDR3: TGTGCCAGCAGCTTAGACGCCGCCACAGCCTCTGGGGCCAACGTCCTGACTTTC. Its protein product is CASSLDAATASGANVLTF.

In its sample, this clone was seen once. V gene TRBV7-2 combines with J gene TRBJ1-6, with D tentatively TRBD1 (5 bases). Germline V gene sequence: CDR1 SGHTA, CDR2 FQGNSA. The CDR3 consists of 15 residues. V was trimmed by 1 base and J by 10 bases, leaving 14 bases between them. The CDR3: CASSLGPREGSPLHF. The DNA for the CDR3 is TGTGCCAGCAGCTTAGGACCCAGGGAAGGGTCACCCCTCCACTTT. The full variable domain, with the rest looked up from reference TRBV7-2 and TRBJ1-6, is GAGVSQSPSNKVTEKGKDVELRCDPISGHTALYWYRQSLGQGLEFLIYFQGNSAPDKSGLPSDRFSAERTGGSVSTLTIQRTQQEDSAVYLCASSLGPREGSPLHFGNGTRLTVT.

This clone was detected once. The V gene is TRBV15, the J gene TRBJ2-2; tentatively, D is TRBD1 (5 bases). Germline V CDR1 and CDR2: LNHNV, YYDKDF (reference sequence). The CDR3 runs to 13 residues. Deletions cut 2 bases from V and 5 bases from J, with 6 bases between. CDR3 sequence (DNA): TGTGCCACCAGCAGAAAGGGGACCGGGGAGCTGTTTTTT. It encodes CATSRKGTGELFF.

The CDR3 protein is CASRTSSYEQYF. CDR3 coding DNA: TGTGCCAGCAGAACGAGCTCCTACGAGCAGTACTTC. This chain connects TRBV6-5 to TRBJ2-7; no reliable D call. Germline CDR1 and CDR2: MNHEY and SVGAGI. The CDR3 covers 12 residues. The ends were cut back, 6 bases at V and 0 bases at J, with 6 bases in the middle.

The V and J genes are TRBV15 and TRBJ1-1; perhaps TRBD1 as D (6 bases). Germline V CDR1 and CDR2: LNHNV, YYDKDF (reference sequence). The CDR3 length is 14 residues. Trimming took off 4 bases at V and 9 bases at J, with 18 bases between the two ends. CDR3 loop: CATSNRRQGSQAFF. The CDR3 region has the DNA TGTGCCACCAGCAACAGGAGGCAGGGGTCCCAAGCTTTCTTT.

The CDR3 loop is CASSQGQTFSGYGYTF. The CDR3 nucleotides read TGTGCCAGCAGCCAAGGACAGACATTCTCAGGGTATGGCTACACCTTC. This chain joins TRBV7-2 and TRBJ1-2, with D possibly being TRBD1 (6 bases). Trimming cost V 5 bases and J 5 bases, with 21 bases left between them. The CDR3 consists of 16 residues. Germline V gene sequence: CDR1 SGHTA, CDR2 FQGNSA.

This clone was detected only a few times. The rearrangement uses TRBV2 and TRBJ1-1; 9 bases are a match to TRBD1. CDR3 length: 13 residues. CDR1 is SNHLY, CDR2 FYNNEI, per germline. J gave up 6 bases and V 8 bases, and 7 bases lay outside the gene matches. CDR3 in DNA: TGTGCCAGCTCCGGGACAGGGTTCGCTGAAGCTTTCTTT. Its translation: CASSGTGFAEAFF.

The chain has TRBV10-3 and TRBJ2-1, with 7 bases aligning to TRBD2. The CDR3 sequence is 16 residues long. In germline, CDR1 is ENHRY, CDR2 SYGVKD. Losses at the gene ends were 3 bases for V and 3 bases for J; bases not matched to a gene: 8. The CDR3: CAISEPSAGSYNEQFF. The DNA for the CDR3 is TGTGCCATCAGTGAACCCTCAGCGGGAAGCTACAATGAGCAGTTCTTC.

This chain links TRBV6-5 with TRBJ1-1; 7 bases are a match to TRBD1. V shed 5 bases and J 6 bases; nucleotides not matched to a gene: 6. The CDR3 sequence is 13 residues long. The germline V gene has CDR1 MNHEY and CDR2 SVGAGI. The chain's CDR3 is CASSQGVRAEAFF. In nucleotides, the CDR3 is TGTGCCAGCAGTCAGGGGGTGAGGGCTGAAGCTTTCTTT.

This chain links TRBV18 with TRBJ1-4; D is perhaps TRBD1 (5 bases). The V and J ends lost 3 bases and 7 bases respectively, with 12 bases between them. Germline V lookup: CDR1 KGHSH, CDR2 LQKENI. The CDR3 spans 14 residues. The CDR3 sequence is CASSPGRDIEKLFF. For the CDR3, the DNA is TGTGCCAGCTCACCGGGGCGAGATATTGAAAAACTGTTTTTT.

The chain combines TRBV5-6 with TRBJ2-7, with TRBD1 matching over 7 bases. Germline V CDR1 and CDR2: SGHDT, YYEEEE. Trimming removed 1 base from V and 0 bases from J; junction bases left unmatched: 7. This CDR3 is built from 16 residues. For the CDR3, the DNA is TGTGCCAGCAGCTTGTTCGGACAGGCGTTCTCCTACGAGCAGTACTTC. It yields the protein CASSLFGQAFSYEQYF.

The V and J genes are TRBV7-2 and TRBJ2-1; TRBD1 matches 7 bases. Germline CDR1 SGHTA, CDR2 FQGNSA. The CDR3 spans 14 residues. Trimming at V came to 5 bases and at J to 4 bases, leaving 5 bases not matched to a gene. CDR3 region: CASSRDSRYNEQFF. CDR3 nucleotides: TGTGCCAGCAGCCGGGACAGTAGATACAATGAGCAGTTCTTC.

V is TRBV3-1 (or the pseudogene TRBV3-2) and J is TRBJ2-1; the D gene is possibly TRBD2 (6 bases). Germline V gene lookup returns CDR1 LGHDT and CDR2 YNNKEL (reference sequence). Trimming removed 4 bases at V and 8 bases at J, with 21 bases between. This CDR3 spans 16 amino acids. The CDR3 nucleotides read TGTGCCAGCAGCCCCGGCGCCGGGGGACCCCACGATGAGCAGTTCTTC. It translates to CASSPGAGGPHDEQFF.

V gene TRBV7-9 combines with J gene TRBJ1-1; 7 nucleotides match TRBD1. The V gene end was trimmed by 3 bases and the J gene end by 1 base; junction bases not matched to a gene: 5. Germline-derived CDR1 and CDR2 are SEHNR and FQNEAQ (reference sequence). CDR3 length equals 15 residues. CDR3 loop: CASSFQGGPNTEAFF. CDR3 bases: TGTGCCAGCAGCTTTCAGGGGGGACCGAACACTGAAGCTTTCTTT. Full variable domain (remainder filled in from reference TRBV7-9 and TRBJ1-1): DTGVSQNPRHKITKRGQNVTFRCDPISEHNRLYWYRQTLGQGPEFLTYFQNEAQLEKSRLLSDRFSAERPKGSFSTLEIQRTEQGDSAMYLCASSFQGGPNTEAFFGQGTRLTVV.

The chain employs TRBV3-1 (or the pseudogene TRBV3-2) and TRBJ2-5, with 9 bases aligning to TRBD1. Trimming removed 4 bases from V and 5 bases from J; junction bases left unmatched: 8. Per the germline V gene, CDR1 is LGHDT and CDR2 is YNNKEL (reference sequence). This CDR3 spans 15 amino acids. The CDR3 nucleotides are TGTGCCAGCAGCCTAGGGACAGGGTGGTCGGAGACCCAGTACTTC. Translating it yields CASSLGTGWSETQYF.

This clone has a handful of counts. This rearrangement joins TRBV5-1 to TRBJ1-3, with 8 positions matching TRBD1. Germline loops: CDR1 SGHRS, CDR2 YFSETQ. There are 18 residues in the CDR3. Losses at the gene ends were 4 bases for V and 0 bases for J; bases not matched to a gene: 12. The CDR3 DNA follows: TGCGCCAGCAGCCCCCGGACAGGGCCCACTATCTCTGGAAACACCATATATTTT. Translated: CASSPRTGPTISGNTIYF.

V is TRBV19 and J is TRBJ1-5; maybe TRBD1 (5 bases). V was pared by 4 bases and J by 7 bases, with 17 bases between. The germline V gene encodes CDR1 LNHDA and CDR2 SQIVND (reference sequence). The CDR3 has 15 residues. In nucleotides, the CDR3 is TGTGCCAGTAGTAGTCAGGGTGGTATAGGACAGCCCCAGCATTTT. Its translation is CASSSQGGIGQPQHF.

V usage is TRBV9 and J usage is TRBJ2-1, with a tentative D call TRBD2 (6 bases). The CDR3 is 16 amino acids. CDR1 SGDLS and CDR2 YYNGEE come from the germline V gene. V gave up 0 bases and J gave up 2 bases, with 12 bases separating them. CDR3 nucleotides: TGTGCCAGCAGCGTAGGTGGAGGGGAGGCCTACAATGAGCAGTTCTTC. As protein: CASSVGGGEAYNEQFF.

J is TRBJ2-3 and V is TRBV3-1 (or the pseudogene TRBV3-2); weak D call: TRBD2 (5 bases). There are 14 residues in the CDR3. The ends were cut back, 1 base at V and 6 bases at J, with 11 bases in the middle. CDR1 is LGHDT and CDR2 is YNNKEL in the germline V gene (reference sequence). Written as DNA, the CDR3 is TGTGCCAGCAGCCAAGCCGGGGAGCGGGATACGCAGTATTTT. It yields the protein CASSQAGERDTQYF.

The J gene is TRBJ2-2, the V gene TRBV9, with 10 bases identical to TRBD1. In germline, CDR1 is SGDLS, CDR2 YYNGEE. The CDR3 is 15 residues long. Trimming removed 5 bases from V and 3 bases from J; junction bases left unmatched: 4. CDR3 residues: CASRAGTGDTGELFF. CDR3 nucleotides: TGTGCCAGCAGGGCCGGGACAGGGGACACCGGGGAGCTGTTTTTT.

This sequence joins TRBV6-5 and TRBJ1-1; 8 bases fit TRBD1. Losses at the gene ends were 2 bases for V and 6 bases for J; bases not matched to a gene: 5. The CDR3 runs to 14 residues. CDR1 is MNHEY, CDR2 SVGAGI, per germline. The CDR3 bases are TGTGCCAGCAGTTACACGGGACAGGCTGCTGAAGCTTTCTTT. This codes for CASSYTGQAAEAFF.

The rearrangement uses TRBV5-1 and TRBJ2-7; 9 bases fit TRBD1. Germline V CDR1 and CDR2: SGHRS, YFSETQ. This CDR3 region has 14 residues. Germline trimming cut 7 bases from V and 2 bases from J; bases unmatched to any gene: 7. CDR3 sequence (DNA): TGCGCCAGCTCCCCCGGGACAGGGACCTACGAGCAGTACTTC. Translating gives CASSPGTGTYEQYF.

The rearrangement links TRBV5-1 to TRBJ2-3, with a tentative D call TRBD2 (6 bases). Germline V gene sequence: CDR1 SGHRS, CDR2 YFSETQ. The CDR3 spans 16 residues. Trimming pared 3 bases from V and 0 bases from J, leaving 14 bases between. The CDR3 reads CASSSLVAGSTDTQYF. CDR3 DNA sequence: TGCGCCAGCAGCTCCCTGGTGGCGGGGAGCACAGATACGCAGTATTTT.

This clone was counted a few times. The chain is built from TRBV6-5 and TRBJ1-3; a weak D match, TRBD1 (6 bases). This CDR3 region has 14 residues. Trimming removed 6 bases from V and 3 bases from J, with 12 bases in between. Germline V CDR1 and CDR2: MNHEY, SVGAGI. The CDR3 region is CASRRGIFGNTIYF. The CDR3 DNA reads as TGTGCCAGCAGGAGGGGGATCTTTGGAAACACCATATATTTT.